The rows below give T cell receptor beta chains drawn from one sample of a study of CD8 T cells in ankylosing spondylitis. TCRdb recomputed calls from the 5' RACE reads with MiXCR, one row per CDR3 protein. The data contain fewer than 550,000 distinct CDR3 sequences, approximately 5.3% of them singletons. The sample consisted of blood, either unsorted or a sorted T cell fraction (not recorded which). The receptors were gathered from a male donor with ankylosing spondylitis. The CDR3 runs from the conserved cysteine through the conserved F or W. D genes are given only for firm matches. The size entry is marked missing in some rows and otherwise reads once, few, many or a size class.

>.|TRBJ2-3|TRBV25-1|.
CASSVLGVGNTDTQYF
TGTGCCAGCAGTGTATTAGGGGTAGGGAACACAGATACGCAGTATTTT
>.|TRBJ1-1|TRBV20-1|many
CSARISRTEAFF
TGCAGTGCTAGAATCTCGCGAACTGAAGCTTTCTTT
>.|TRBJ2-7|TRBV5-1|many
CASSLELGAAQAYEQYF
TGCGCCAGCAGCTTGGAACTAGGAGCCGCCCAAGCGTACGAGCAGTACTTC
>TRBD2|TRBJ2-3|TRBV7-2|many
CASSFGGAGDTQYF
TGTGCCAGCAGCTTCGGGGGGGCCGGGGATACGCAGTATTTT
>.|TRBJ2-7|TRBV5-6|many
CASSPSGQIEQYF
TGTGCCAGCAGTCCTTCCGGTCAGATCGAGCAGTACTTC
>.|TRBJ2-1|TRBV20-1|many
CSASGAGAFLEQFF
TGCAGTGCTTCCGGGGCGGGGGCCTTCCTTGAGCAGTTCTTC
>TRBD1|TRBJ2-5|TRBV9|many
CASSPRDREWETQYF
TGTGCCAGCAGCCCGCGGGACAGGGAATGGGAGACCCAGTACTTC
>.|TRBJ1-2|TRBV27|many
CASSLKGWYGYTF
TGTGCCAGCAGTTTAAAAGGCTGGTATGGCTACACCTTC
>.|TRBJ2-3|TRBV7-6|many
CASSFKGLGTDTQYF
TGTGCCAGCAGCTTCAAAGGGCTAGGCACAGATACGCAGTATTTT
>.|TRBJ2-2|TRBV5-1|many
CASEDTGELFF
TGCGCCAGTGAAGACACCGGGGAGCTGTTTTTT
>TRBD2|TRBJ2-7|TRBV7-2|many
CASSLRAGGPYEQYF
TGTGCCAGCAGCTTACGAGCGGGAGGGCCTTACGAGCAGTACTTC
>TRBD2|TRBJ2-3|TRBV20-1|many
CSARDPTSGTDTQYF
TGCAGTGCTAGAGATCCAACTAGCGGGACAGATACGCAGTATTTT
>TRBD1|TRBJ2-7|TRBV6-2/TRBV6-3|few
CASRTPGQPYEQYF
TGTGCCAGCAGAACTCCGGGACAGCCCTACGAGCAGTACTTC
>.|TRBJ2-5|TRBV20-1|many
CSASKDDSSETQYF
TGCAGTGCTAGTAAAGACGACTCGAGTGAGACCCAGTACTTC
>TRBD1|TRBJ2-5|TRBV7-2|.
CASSADRGRETQYF
TGTGCCAGCAGCGCCGACAGGGGGCGTGAGACCCAGTACTTC
>.|TRBJ2-6|TRBV15|many
CATSRAGVSGANVLTF
TGTGCCACCAGCAGAGCGGGGGTCTCTGGGGCCAACGTCCTGACTTTC
>.|TRBJ1-6|TRBV5-1|many
CASSLWGLVSPLHF
TGCGCCAGCAGCTTGTGGGGGTTGGTTTCACCCCTCCACTTT
>.|TRBJ1-5|TRBV20-1|many
CSARDQGSQPQHF
TGCAGTGCTAGAGATCAGGGTAGTCAGCCCCAGCATTTT
>TRBD1|TRBJ1-4|TRBV12-3/TRBV12-4|many
CASRRQGAGTNEKLFF
TGTGCCAGCAGAAGACAGGGGGCAGGGACTAATGAAAAACTGTTTTTT
>.|TRBJ2-4|TRBV7-6|many
CASSHQGNIQYF
TGTGCCAGCAGCCACCAGGGTAACATTCAGTACTTC
>.|TRBJ1-2|TRBV6-2/TRBV6-3|many
CASVEPGTRYGYTF
TGTGCCAGCGTCGAACCAGGGACCCGCTATGGCTACACCTTC
>.|TRBJ2-3|TRBV12-3/TRBV12-4|many
CASTQRGTDTQYF
TGTGCCAGCACACAGAGGGGCACAGATACGCAGTATTTT
>TRBD1|TRBJ2-1|TRBV4-3|many
CASSQTDRHSYNEQFF
TGCGCCAGCAGCCAAACGGACAGGCACTCCTACAATGAGCAGTTCTTC
>.|TRBJ1-1|TRBV4-1|many
CASSQVQGKNTEAFF
TGCGCCAGCAGCCAAGTGCAGGGTAAGAACACTGAAGCTTTCTTT
>TRBD1|TRBJ1-2|TRBV6-1|many
CASSLSGTGGPSGYTF
TGTGCCAGTAGCCTTAGTGGGACAGGGGGCCCTAGTGGCTACACCTTC
>TRBD1|TRBJ1-2|TRBV28|many
CASRATGGNYGYTF
TGTGCCAGCAGGGCTACAGGGGGCAACTATGGCTACACCTTC